This T cell receptor (beta chain) came from a study of cytomegalovirus exposure and HLA in healthy donors. Points from the study as a whole: Indistinguishable V segments such as TRBV6-2 and TRBV6-3 were excluded. Reportedly, cytomegalovirus status was diagnosed with high sensitivity and specificity. It has been reported that TCR beta sequences accurately predicted the HLA-A and HLA-B alleles of most subjects.

CDR3 length: 16 amino acids. The V and J ends lost 6 bases and 6 bases, in that order; junction bases with no gene match: 13. Germline CDR1 is MDHEN and CDR2 is SYDVKM. Regarding this clone: The antigen is unknown.

A multiplex PCR was run with 60 Vbeta primers and 13 Jbeta primers. The protocol was immunoSEQ multiplex PCR, while the TCRdb copy is restricted to in-frame clones and leaves out a portion. Of about 130,000 clones in the sample, 75% to 90% were seen once. Material: PBMCs. The V call is TRBV28, the J call TRBJ1-5, with 8 positions matching TRBD1. This TCR derives from a woman in her thirties or forties in good health and CMV-seronegative. The CDR3 region is CASRRTGQFSGQPQHF. The CDR3 coding sequence is TGTGCCAGCAGGAGGACAGGGCAGTTTAGTGGTCAGCCCCAGCATTTT.